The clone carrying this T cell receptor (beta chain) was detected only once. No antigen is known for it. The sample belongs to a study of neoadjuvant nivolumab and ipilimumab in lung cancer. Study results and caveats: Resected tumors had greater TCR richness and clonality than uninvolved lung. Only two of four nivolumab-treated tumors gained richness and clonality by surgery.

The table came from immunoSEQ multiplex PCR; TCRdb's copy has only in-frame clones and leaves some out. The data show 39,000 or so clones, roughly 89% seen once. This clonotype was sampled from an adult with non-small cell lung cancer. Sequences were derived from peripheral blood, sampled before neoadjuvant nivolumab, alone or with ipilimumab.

CDR3 sequence (DNA): TGTGCCAGCAGCTTAGCGGGCTGGCAATACGAGCAGTACTTC. This gives the protein CASSLAGWQYEQYF. This chain joins TRBV7-2 and TRBJ2-7, with no clear D. Trimming removed 0 bases from V and 4 bases from J, with 10 bases in between. This CDR3 comprises 14 residues. Germline V gene sequence: CDR1 SGHTA, CDR2 FQGNSA.